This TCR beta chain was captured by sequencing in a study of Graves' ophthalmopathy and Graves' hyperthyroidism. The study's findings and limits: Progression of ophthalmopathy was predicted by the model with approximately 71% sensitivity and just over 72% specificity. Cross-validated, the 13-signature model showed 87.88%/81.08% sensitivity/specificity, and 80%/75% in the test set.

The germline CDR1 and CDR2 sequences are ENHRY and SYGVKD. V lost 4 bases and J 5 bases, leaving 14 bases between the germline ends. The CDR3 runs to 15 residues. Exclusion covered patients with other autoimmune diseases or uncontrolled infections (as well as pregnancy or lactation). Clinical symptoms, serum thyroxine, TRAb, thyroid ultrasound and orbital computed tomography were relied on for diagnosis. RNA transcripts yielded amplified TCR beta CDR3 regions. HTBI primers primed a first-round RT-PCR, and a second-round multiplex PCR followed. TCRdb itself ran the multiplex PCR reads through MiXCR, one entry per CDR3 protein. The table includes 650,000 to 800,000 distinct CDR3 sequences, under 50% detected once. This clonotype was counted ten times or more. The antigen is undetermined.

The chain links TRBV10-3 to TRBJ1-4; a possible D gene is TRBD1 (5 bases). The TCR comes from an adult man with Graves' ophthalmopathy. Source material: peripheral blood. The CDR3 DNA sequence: TGTGCCATCAGTGGAGAAGGGACGGAAAATGAAAAACTGTTTTTT. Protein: CAISGEGTENEKLFF.